This TCR beta chain was obtained from a study of cytomegalovirus exposure and HLA in healthy donors. The V gene's germline CDR1 is LNHDA and CDR2 SQIVND (reference sequence). The CDR3 loop spans 11 amino acids. The germline V and J ends were trimmed by 7 bases and 13 bases, with 13 bases remaining between them. The table came from immunoSEQ multiplex PCR; TCRdb's copy has only in-frame clones and leaves some out. The sample includes under 75,000 clones, over 90% of them seen just once. Sequenced material: PBMCs. The gene calls are TRBV19 and TRBJ1-4; tentatively, D is TRBD1 (5 bases). The TCR comes from a woman aged 18-30 years in good health and CMV-seropositive. Here the CDR3 reads CASNQGVGLFF. Written as DNA, the CDR3 is TGTGCCAGTAATCAGGGCGTTGGACTGTTTTTT.